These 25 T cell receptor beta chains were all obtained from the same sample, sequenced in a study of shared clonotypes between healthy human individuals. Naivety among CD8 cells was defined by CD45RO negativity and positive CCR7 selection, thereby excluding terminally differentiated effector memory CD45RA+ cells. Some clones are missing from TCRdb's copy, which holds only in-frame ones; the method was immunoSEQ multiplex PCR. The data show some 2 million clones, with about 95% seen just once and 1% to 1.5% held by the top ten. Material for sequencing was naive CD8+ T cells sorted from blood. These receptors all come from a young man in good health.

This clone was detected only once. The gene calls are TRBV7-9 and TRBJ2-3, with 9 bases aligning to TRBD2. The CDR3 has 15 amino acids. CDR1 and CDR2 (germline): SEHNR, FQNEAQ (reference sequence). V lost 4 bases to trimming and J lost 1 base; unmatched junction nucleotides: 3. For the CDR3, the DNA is TGTGCCAGCAGCTCGGTAGCGGGGGGCACAGATACGCAGTATTTT. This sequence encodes CASSSVAGGTDTQYF.

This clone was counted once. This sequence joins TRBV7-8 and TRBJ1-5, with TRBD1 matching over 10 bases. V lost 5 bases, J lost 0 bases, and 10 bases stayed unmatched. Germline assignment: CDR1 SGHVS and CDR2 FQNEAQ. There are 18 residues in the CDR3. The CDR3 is CASSPGVTGGSSNQPQHF. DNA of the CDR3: TGTGCCAGCAGCCCAGGGGTGACAGGGGGCTCTAGCAATCAGCCCCAGCATTTT.

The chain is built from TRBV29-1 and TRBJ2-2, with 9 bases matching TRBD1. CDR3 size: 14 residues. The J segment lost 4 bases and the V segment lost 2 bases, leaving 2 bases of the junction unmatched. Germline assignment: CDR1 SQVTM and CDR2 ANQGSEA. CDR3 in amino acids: CSVERDRVTGELFF. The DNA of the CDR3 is TGCAGCGTTGAACGGGACAGGGTCACCGGGGAGCTGTTTTTT.

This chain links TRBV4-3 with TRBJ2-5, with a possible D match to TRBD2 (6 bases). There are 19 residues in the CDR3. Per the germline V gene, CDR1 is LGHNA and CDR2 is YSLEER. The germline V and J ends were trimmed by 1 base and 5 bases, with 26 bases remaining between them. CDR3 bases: TGCGCCAGCAGCCAAGTAATGACGGGACTCACAGCCCTCCGGGAGACCCAGTACTTC. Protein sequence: CASSQVMTGLTALRETQYF.

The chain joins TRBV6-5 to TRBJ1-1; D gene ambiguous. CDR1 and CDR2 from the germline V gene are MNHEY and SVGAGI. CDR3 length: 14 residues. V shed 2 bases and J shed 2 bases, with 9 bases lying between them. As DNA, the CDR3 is TGTGCCAGCAGTTACCGCTCAGCTAACACTGAAGCTTTCTTT. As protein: CASSYRSANTEAFF.

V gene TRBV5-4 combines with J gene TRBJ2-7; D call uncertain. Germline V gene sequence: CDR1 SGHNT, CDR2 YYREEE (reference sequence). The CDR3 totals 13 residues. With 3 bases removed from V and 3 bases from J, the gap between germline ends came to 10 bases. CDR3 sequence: CASSSQVDYEQYF. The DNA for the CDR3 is TGTGCCAGCAGCTCGCAGGTGGACTACGAGCAGTACTTC.

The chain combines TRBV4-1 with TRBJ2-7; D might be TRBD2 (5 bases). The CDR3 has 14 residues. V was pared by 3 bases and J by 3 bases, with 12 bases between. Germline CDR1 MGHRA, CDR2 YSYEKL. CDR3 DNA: TGCGCCAGCAGCCAGGTCGGGATCGGCTACGAGCAGTACTTC. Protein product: CASSQVGIGYEQYF.

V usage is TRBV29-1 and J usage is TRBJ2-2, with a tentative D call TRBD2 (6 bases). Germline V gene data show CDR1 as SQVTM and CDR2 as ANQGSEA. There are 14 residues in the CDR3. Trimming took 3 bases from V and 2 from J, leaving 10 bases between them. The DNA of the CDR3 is TGCAGCGTTGACGAGGGAGGAAACACCGGGGAGCTGTTTTTT. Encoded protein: CSVDEGGNTGELFF.

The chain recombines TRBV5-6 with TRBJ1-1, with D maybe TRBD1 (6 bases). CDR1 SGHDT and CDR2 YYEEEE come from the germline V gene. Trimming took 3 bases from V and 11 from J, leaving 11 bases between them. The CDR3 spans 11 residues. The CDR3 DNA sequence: TGTGCCAGCAGCTCGACAGGTGGGGCTTTCTTT. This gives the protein CASSSTGGAFF.

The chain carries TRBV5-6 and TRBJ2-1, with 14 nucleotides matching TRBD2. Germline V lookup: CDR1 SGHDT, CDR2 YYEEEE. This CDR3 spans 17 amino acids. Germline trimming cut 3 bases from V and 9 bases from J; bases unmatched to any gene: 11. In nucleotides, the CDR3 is TGTGCCAGCAGCTCCGGACTAGCGGGGGGCCTAGCAGGTGAGCAGTTCTTC. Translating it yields CASSSGLAGGLAGEQFF. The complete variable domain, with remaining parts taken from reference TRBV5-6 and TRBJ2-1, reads DAGVTQSPTHLIKTRGQQVTLRCSPKSGHDTVSWYQQALGQGPQFIFQYYEEEERQRGNFPDRFSGHQFPNYSSELNVNALLLGDSALYLCASSSGLAGGLAGEQFFGPGTRLTVL.

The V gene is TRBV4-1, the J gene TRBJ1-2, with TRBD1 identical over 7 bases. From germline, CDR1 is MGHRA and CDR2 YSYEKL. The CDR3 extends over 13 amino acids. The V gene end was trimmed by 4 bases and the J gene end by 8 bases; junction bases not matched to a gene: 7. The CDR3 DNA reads TGCGCCAGCAGCCGGACAGGTTATCCAGGCTACACCTTC. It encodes CASSRTGYPGYTF.

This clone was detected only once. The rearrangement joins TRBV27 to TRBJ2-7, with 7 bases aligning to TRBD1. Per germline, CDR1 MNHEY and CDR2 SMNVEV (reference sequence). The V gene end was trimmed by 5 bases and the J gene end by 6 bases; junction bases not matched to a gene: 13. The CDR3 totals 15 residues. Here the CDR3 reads CASSPALVQGVEQYF. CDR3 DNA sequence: TGTGCCAGCAGTCCCGCGCTGGTGCAGGGGGTCGAGCAGTACTTC.

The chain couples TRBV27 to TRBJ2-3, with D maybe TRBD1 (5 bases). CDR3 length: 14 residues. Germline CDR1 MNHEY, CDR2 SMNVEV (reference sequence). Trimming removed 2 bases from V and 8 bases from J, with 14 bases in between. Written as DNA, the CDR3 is TGTGCCAGCAGTTTACTGGAAGGGGTTGTTACGCAGTATTTT. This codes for CASSLLEGVVTQYF.

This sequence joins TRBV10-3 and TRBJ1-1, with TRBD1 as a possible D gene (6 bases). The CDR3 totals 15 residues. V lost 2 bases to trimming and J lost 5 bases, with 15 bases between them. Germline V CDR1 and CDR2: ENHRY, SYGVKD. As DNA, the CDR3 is TGTGCCATCAGTGAGCCCTCCGCGGGGGCAACTGAAGCTTTCTTT. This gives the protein CAISEPSAGATEAFF.

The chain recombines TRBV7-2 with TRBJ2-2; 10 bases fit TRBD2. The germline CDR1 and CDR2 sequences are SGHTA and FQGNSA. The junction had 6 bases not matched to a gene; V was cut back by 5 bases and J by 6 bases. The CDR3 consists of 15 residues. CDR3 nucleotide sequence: TGTGCCAGCAGCGTCCTTAGCGGGAGGTCCGGGGAGCTGTTTTTT. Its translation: CASSVLSGRSGELFF.

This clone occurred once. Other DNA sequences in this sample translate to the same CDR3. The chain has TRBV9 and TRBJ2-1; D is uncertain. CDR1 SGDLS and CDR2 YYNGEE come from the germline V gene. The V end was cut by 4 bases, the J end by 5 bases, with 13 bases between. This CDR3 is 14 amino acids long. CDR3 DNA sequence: TGTGCCAGCAGCCCACCTCCCGGTAACAATGAGCAGTTCTTC. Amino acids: CASSPPPGNNEQFF. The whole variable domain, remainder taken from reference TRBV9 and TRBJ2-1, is DSGVTQTPKHLITATGQRVTLRCSPRSGDLSVYWYQQSLDQGLQFLIQYYNGEERAKGNILERFSAQQFPDLHSELNLSSLELGDSALYFCASSPPPGNNEQFFGPGTRLTVL.

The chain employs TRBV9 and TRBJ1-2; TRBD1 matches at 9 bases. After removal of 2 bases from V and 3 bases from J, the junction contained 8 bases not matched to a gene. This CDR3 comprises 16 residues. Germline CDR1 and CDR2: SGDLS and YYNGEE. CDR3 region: CASSVSLTGGDYGYTF. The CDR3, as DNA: TGTGCCAGCAGCGTTTCTCTGACAGGGGGAGACTATGGCTACACCTTC.

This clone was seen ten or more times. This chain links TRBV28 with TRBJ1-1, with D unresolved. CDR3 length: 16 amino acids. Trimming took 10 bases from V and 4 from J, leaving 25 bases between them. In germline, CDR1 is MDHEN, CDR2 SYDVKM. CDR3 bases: TGTGCCACCAAGCCTAACATACAACTCGGTAGCACTGAAGCTTTCTTT. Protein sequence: CATKPNIQLGSTEAFF.

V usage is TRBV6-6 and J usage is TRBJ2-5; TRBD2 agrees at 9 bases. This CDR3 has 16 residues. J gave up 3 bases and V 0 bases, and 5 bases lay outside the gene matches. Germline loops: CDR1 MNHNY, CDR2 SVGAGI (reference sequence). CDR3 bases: TGTGCCAGCAGTTACTCGATTCCTAGCGGGGAAGAGACCCAGTACTTC. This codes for CASSYSIPSGEETQYF.

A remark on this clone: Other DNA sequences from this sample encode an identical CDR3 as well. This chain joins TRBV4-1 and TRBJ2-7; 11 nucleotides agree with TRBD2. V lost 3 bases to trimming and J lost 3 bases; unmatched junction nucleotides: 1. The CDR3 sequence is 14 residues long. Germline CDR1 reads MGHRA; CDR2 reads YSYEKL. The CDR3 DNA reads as TGCGCCAGCAGCCAGGGACTAGCGGACTACGAGCAGTACTTC. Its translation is CASSQGLADYEQYF.

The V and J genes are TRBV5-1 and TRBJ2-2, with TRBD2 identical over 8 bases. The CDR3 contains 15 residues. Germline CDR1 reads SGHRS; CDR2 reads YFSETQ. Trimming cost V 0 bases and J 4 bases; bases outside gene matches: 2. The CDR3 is CASSLDGRVTGELFF. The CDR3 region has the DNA TGCGCCAGCAGCTTGGACGGGAGGGTCACCGGGGAGCTGTTTTTT.

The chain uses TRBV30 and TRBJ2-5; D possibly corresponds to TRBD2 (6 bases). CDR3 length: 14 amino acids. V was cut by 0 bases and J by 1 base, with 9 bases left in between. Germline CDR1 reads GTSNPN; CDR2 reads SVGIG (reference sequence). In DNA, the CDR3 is TGTGCCTGGAGTGTTGATAGCGGCCAAGAGACCCAGTACTTC. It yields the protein CAWSVDSGQETQYF.

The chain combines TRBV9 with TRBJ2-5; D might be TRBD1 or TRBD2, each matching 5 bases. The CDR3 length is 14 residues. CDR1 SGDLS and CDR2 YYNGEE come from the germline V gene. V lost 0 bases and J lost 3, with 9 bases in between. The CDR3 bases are TGTGCCAGCAGCGTAGGTTGGGGGAAAGAGACCCAGTACTTC. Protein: CASSVGWGKETQYF.

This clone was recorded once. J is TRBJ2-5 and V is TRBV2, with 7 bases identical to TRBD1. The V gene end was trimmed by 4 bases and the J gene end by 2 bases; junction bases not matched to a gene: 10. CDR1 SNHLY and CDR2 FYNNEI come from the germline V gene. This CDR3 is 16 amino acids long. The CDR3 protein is CASSGVPGTVQETQYF. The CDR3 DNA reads TGTGCCAGCAGTGGGGTACCCGGGACAGTACAAGAGACCCAGTACTTC.

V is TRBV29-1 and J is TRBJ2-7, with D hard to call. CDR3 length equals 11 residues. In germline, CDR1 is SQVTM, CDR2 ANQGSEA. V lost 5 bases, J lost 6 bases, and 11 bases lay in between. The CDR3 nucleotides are TGCAGCGTTTTGGTGCTTCTCGAGCAGTACTTC. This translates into CSVLVLLEQYF.